This T cell receptor (beta chain) was observed in a study of T cell changes during pregnancy in multiple sclerosis. The CDR3 is 16 amino acids. Germline V lookup: CDR1 LNHNV, CDR2 YYDKDF (reference sequence). V lost 0 bases and J lost 1, with 9 bases in between. The data were produced by immunoSEQ multiplex PCR, yet TCRdb's version contains in-frame clones alone and is incomplete. The repertoire holds 35,000 to 50,000 clones, with around 90% as singletons. This TCR was sampled from a female donor with multiple sclerosis, enrolled in a pregnancy study. The chain has TRBV15 and TRBJ2-2, with a possible D match to TRBD1 (6 bases). The input for sequencing was CD4+ T cells from peripheral blood mononuclear cells, taken in the second trimester of pregnancy. The CDR3 bases are TGTGCCACCAGCAGAGACCCGACAGGGAACACCGGGGAGCTGTTTTTT. It translates to CATSRDPTGNTGELFF.